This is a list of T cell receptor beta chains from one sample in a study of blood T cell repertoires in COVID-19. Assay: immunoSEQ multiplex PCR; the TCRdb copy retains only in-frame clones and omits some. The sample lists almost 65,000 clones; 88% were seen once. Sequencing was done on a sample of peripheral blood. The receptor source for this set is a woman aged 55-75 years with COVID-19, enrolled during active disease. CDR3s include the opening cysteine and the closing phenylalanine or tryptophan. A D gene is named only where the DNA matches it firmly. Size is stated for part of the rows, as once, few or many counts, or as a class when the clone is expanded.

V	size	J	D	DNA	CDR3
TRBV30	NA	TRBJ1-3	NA	TGTGCCTGGTGTTGCAGGGCTTCAAACTCTGGAAACACCATATATTTT	CAWCCRASNSGNTIYF
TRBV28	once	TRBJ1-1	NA	TGTGCCAGCAGTCCTACCATGGGACAAAAGAACACTGAAGCTTTCTTT	CASSPTMGQKNTEAFF
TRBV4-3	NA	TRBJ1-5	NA	TGCGCCAGCAGCCAAGCTTTAAGCGGGGGGCCCCAGCATTTT	CASSQALSGGPQHF
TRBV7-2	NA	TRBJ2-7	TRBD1	TGTGCCAGCAGCCAGGGGACAGGGGGCCCCTACGAGCAGTACTTC	CASSQGTGGPYEQYF
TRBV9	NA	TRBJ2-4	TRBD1	TGTGCCAGCAGCGTAGGGACAGGGGGCTTAAACATTCAGTACTTC	CASSVGTGGLNIQYF
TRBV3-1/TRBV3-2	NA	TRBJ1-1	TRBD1	TGTGCCAGCAGCCAAGGTCCCCCCGGGACAGGTTCCACTGAAGCTTTCTTT	CASSQGPPGTGSTEAFF
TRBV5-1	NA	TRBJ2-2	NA	TGCGCCAGCAGCCGCGCGACTCTGTCGAACACCGGGGAGCTGTTTTTT	CASSRATLSNTGELFF
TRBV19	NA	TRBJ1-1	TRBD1	TGTGCCAGTAGTATAGATCAGGTGACAGGGAGGAGCACTGAAGCTTTCTTT	CASSIDQVTGRSTEAFF
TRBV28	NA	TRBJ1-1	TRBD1	TGTGCCAGCCGAACCCAGGGGGCGAGCGCTTTCTTT	CASRTQGASAFF
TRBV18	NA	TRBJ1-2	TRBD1	TGTGCCAGCTCACCAGGGACAGGGTTTATCACTAACTATGGCTACACCTTC	CASSPGTGFITNYGYTF
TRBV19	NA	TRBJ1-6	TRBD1	TGTGCCAGTAGTATAGAATTTCCGGGACAGGGGGCTTTAAATTCACCCCTCCACTTT	CASSIEFPGQGALNSPLHF
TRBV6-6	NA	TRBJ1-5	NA	TGTGCCAGCAGTAAAGGGGGAGGGAGCAATCAGCCCCAGCATTTT	CASSKGGGSNQPQHF
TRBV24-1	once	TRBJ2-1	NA	TGTGCCACCAGTGGGACTAACAATGAGCAGTTCTTC	CATSGTNNEQFF
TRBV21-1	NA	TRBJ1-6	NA	TGTGCCAACCAGGGACAGATCAATTCACCCCTCCACTTT	CANQGQINSPLHF